This T cell receptor beta chain was documented in a study of identical twins. Unique molecular identifiers were present on the cDNA, which also gained a universal primer site by template switching. TCRdb fed the 5' RACE reads into MiXCR, producing one record per CDR3 protein. The sample records hundreds of thousands of distinct CDR3 sequences, over 8.5% being singletons. There are a few counts of this clonotype. CDR3 size: 14 residues. V was shortened by 6 bases and J by 6 bases, with 17 bases between the two germline ends. CDR1 LNHNV and CDR2 YYDKDF come from the germline V gene (reference sequence). This sample also appeared in a second study, on yellow fever vaccine responses in identical twins.

Sequencing was performed on PBMCs. The clonotype was recovered from a woman between 18 and 29 years old in good health. The rearrangement uses TRBV15 and TRBJ1-2; D unclear. The DNA for the CDR3 is TGTGCCACCAGTTGGGATACGGGTTCTAATGGCTACACCTTC. As protein: CATSWDTGSNGYTF.